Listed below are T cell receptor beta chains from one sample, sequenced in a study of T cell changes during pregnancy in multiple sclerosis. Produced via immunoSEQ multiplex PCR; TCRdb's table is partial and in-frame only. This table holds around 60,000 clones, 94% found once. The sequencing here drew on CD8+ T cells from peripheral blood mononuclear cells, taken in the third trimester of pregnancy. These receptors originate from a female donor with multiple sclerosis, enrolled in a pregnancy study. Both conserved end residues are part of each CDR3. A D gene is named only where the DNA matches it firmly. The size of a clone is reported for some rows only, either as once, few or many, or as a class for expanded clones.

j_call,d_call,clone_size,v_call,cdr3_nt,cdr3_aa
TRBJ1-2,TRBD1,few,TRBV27,TGTGCCAGCAGTCCCGCGGGACAGGGGGCCAGCGGCTACACCTTC,CASSPAGQGASGYTF
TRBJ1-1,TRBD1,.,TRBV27,TGTGCCAGCAGTTTGTCAGGGGGCGCGTACACTGAAGCTTTCTTT,CASSLSGGAYTEAFF
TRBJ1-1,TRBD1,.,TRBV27,TGTGCCAGTGCTCGACAGGGGGAGAACACTGAAGCTTTCTTT,CASARQGENTEAFF
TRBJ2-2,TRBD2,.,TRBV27,TGTGCCAGCAGTTTTCTGACGCTAGCGGGAAGTACCGGGGAGCTGTTTTTT,CASSFLTLAGSTGELFF
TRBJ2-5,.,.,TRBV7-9,TGTGCCAGCAGCTTAGCCCTCGAAGAGACCCAGTACTTC,CASSLALEETQYF
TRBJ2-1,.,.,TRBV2,TGTGCCAGCAGGGATCTCGGGAACAATGAGCAGTTCTTC,CASRDLGNNEQFF
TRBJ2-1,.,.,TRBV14,TGTGCCAGCAGCCAAGAAGGGGGTGGGATAAACAATGAGCAGTTCTTC,CASSQEGGGINNEQFF
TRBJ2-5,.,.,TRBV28,TGTGCCAGCAGTTTGGGGGGTGGGGAGACCCAGTACTTC,CASSLGGGETQYF
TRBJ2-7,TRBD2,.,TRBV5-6,TGTGCCAGCAGCTTGGTAGCGGGAGATGCCTACGAGCAGTACTTC,CASSLVAGDAYEQYF
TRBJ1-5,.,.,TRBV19,TGTGCCAGTAGCCCAGAAGGAGATAGCAATCAGCCCCAGCATTTT,CASSPEGDSNQPQHF
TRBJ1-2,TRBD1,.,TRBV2,TGTGCCAGCAGTGAAGTGGGGACAGGGGCCTATGGCTACACCTTC,CASSEVGTGAYGYTF
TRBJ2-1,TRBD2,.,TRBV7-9,TGTGCCAGCAGCCCCCCACTAAGCGGGAGGATCAACAATGAGCAGTTCTTC,CASSPPLSGRINNEQFF
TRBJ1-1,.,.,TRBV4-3,TGCGCCAGCAGCCAACCGGGTTCAGAAGCTTTCTTT,CASSQPGSEAFF
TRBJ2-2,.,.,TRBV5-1,TGCGCCAGCAGCTCCTACAGCGGGGAGCTGTTTTTT,CASSSYSGELFF
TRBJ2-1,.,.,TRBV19,TGTGCCAGTAGTCTCCCCAATGAGCAGTTCTTC,CASSLPNEQFF
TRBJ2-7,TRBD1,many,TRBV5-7,TGTGCCAGCAGCCCGGGACAGATCTCCTACGAGCAGTACTTC,CASSPGQISYEQYF
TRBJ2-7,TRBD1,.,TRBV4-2,TGTGCCAGCAGCCGGGGGGCAGGGGGCGGCGAGCAGTACTTC,CASSRGAGGGEQYF
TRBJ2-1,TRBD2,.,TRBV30,TGTGCCTGGAGTGAGACTAGCGGGAGCTGGGAGCAGTTCTTC,CAWSETSGSWEQFF
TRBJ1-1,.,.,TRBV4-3,TGCGCCAGCAGCCAAGACCCCAACATGAACACTGAAGCTTTCTTT,CASSQDPNMNTEAFF
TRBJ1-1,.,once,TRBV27,TGTGCCAGCAGTGCCCTACAGGGTAGCACTGAAGCTTTCTTT,CASSALQGSTEAFF
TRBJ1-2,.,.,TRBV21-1,TGTGCCAGCAGCAAAGTAGTACCGATTTATGGCTACACCTTC,CASSKVVPIYGYTF
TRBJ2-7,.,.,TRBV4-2,TGTGCCAGCAGCCAAGAGTGGAGCTACGAGCAGTACTTC,CASSQEWSYEQYF